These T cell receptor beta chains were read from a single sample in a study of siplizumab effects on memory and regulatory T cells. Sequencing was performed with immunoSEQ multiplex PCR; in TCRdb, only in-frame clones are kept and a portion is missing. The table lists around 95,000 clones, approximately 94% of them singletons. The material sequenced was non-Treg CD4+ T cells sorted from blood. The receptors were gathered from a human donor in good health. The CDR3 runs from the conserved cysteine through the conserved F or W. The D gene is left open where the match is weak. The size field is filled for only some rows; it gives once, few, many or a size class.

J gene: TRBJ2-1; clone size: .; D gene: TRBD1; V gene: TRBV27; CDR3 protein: CASSPRDRYGNEQFF; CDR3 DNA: TGTGCCAGCAGCCCCCGGGACAGGTATGGCAATGAGCAGTTCTTC
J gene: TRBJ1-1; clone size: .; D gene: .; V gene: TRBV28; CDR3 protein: CASSLGAEAFF; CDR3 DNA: TGTGCCAGCAGTTTAGGCGCTGAAGCTTTCTTT
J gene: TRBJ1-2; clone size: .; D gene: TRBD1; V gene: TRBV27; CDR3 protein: CASRRWDRHNYGYTF; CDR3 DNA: TGTGCCAGCAGAAGATGGGACAGACATAACTATGGCTACACCTTC
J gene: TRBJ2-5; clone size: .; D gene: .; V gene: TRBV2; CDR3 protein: CASRGKTGDKETQYF; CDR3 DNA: TGTGCCAGCAGAGGAAAGACGGGGGACAAAGAGACCCAGTACTTC
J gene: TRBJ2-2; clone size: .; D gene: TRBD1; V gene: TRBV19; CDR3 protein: CASSPRRTGPVTGELFF; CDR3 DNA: TGTGCCAGTAGTCCTCGGAGGACAGGCCCTGTTACCGGGGAGCTGTTTTTT
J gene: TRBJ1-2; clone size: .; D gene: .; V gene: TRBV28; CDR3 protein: CASSLSPFEYYGYTF; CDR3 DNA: TGTGCCAGCAGTTTGTCCCCTTTCGAGTACTATGGCTACACCTTC
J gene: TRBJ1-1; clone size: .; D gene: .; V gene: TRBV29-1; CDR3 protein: CSVQAGYTEAFF; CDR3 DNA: TGCAGCGTCCAGGCGGGGTACACTGAAGCTTTCTTT
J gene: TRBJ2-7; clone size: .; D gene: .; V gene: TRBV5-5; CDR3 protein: CASSKDSYEQYF; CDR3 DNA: TGTGCCAGCAGCAAGGACAGCTACGAGCAGTACTTC
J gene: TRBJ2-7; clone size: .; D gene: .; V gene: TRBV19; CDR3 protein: CASSITPTGISEQYF; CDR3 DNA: TGTGCCAGTAGTATAACTCCTACAGGGATTTCCGAGCAGTACTTC
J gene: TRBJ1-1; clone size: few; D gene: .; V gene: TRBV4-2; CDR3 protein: CASSQVTQGTEAFF; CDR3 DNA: TGTGCCAGCAGCCAAGTCACACAGGGCACTGAAGCTTTCTTT
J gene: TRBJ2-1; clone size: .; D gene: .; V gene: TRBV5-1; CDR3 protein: CASSLAPGGVSYNEQFF; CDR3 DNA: TGCGCCAGCAGCTTGGCGCCCGGCGGGGTCTCCTACAATGAGCAGTTCTTC
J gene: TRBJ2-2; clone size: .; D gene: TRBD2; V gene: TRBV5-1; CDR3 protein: CASSLRSGSPGELFF; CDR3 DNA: TGCGCCAGCAGCTTAAGGAGCGGGAGCCCCGGGGAGCTGTTTTTT
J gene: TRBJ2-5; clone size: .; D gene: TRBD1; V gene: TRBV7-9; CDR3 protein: CASSSGTGPPSVYF; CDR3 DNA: TGTGCCAGCAGCTCCGGGACAGGTCCCCCATCCGTGTACTTC
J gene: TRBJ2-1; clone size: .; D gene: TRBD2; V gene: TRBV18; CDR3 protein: CASSPTETSGRGAMYNEQFF; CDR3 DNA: TGTGCCAGCTCACCAACCGAGACTAGCGGGAGAGGGGCTATGTACAATGAGCAGTTCTTC
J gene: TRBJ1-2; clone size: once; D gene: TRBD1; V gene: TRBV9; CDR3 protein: CASSVAGTGTNYGYTF; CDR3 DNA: TGTGCCAGCAGCGTAGCCGGGACAGGGACTAACTATGGCTACACCTTC
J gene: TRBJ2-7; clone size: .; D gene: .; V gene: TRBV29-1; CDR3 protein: CSVRDGVYEQYF; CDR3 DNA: TGCAGCGTCAGGGACGGAGTCTACGAGCAGTACTTC
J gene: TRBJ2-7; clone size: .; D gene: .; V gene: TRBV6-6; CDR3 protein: CASSRPGTSIYEQYF; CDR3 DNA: TGTGCCAGCAGTAGGCCCGGGACAAGTATCTACGAGCAGTACTTC
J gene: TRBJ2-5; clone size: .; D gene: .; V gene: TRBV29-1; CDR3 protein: CSTRDARGETQYF; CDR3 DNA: TGCAGCACCCGGGACGCCCGAGGAGAGACCCAGTACTTC
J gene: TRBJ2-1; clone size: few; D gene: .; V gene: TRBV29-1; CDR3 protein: CSIRQSYNEQFF; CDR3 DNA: TGCAGCATTCGACAGTCATACAATGAGCAGTTCTTC
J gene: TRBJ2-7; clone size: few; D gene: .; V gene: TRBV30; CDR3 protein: CAWDQGQTYEQYF; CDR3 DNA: TGTGCCTGGGACCAGGGGCAGACCTACGAGCAGTACTTC
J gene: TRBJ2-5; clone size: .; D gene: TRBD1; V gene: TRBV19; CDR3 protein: CASSMDHRGYIGSETQYF; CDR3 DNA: TGTGCCAGTAGTATGGATCACAGGGGTTATATTGGGAGCGAGACCCAGTACTTC
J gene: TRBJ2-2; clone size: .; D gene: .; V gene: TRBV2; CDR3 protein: CASSVAGNTGELFF; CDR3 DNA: TGTGCCAGCAGTGTAGCAGGGAACACCGGGGAGCTGTTTTTT
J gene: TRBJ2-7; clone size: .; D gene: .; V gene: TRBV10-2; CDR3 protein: CASSESWAQYYEQYF; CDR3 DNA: TGCGCCAGCAGTGAGTCTTGGGCTCAATACTACGAGCAGTACTTC
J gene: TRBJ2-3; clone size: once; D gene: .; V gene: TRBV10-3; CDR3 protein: CAILQADTQYF; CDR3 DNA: TGTGCCATCCTGCAGGCAGATACGCAGTATTTT
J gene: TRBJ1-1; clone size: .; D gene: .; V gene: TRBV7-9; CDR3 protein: CASSFTMNTEAFF; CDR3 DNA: TGTGCCAGCAGCTTTACGATGAACACTGAAGCTTTCTTT